This T cell receptor beta chain was profiled in a study of cytomegalovirus exposure and HLA in healthy donors. Overall study context: As released early, the data held roughly 85 million unique TCRs from HLA-typed donors.

The trim removed 6 bases at V and 2 bases at J, leaving 8 bases unmatched. Germline V gives CDR1 LNHDA, CDR2 SQIVND (reference sequence). The CDR3 loop spans 15 amino acids. Primers for the PCR totalled 60 Vbeta and 13 Jbeta. Data came from immunoSEQ multiplex PCR; TCRdb stores just in-frame clones and leaves some out. Here the sample spans around 140,000 clones, approximately 84% being singletons. As concerns this clone: The antigen remains unidentified.

Findings and caveats of the study: The authors later found TCR association rates varying by HLA locus, with DRB1 most and HLA-C fewest. HLA allele associations emerged for around 15,000 TCR beta sequences in a later analysis, at 0.05 false discovery rate. Researchers catalogued some 160 TCR beta chains as cytomegalovirus-associated.

Input material: PBMCs. V is TRBV19 and J is TRBJ2-7; the match to TRBD1 covers 9 bases. The TCR sequence derives from an older woman in good health and CMV-seropositive. The CDR3 DNA reads TGTGCCAGTAGCCGTCCCGGGACAGGGACCTACGAGCAGTACTTC. Translation gives CASSRPGTGTYEQYF.